The present T cell receptor beta chain was sequenced within a study of T cells in Graves' hyperthyroidism and ophthalmopathy. Study-wide points: Also found in blood were most expanded thyroid clonotypes above 0.001. The model predicted ophthalmopathy a median roughly six months before onset.

The investigators amplified TCR beta CDR3 regions from RNA transcripts. The HTBI primer set drove a first-round RT-PCR of the TCR CDR3. TCRdb independently ran MiXCR on the multiplex PCR reads; one entry per CDR3 protein. The table has around 620,000 distinct CDR3 sequences, about 14% seen once. This clonotype was picked up many times. Its antigen is not known. Researchers barred patients who had uncontrolled infection, other autoimmune disease, pregnancy or lactation. Diagnoses were made from clinical symptoms, serum measures (thyroxine and TRAb), thyroid ultrasound and orbital computed tomography. The TCR originated in a woman under 30 with Graves' ophthalmopathy. Sequenced material: blood.

This chain's CDR3 is CASNPSGQGGYGYTF. CDR3 bases: TGTGCCAGCAACCCTTCCGGGCAGGGCGGCTATGGCTACACCTTC. The chain joins TRBV12-3 or TRBV12-4 to TRBJ1-2; a possible D gene is TRBD1 (5 bases). The CDR3 consists of 15 residues. V shed 7 bases and J shed 4 bases, with 19 bases lying between them.